A selection of T cell receptor beta chains follows, all from one sample in a study of beta chain features in type 1 diabetes. Assay used: immunoSEQ multiplex PCR; TCRdb lists only in-frame clones, some missing. The sample yields a few hundred thousand clones, roughly 13% seen once. The specimen sequenced was naive CD4+ T cells from blood. The source is a man aged 30 to 45 with type 1 diabetes. Both conserved end residues are part of each CDR3. D genes are given only for firm matches. Clone size, where shown, is once, few, many, or a class for clones that have expanded.

v_call	clone_size	j_call	d_call	cdr3_aa	cdr3_nt
TRBV29-1	NA	TRBJ1-1	NA	CSVERQAMNTEAFF	TGCAGCGTCGAGAGACAAGCCATGAACACTGAAGCTTTCTTT
TRBV6-1	few	TRBJ2-7	TRBD2	CASSPGLDAYEQYF	TGTGCCAGCAGTCCCGGACTAGATGCCTACGAGCAGTACTTC
TRBV11-2	few	TRBJ2-7	NA	CASSVTGNSYEQYF	TGTGCCAGCAGCGTTACAGGGAACTCCTACGAGCAGTACTTC
TRBV12-1	few	TRBJ2-5	NA	CASSFVGESQETQYF	TGTGCCAGCAGCTTTGTAGGGGAATCGCAAGAGACCCAGTACTTC
TRBV7-9	NA	TRBJ1-1	TRBD1	CASSFQGAGTEAFF	TGTGCCAGCAGCTTCCAGGGGGCGGGAACTGAAGCTTTCTTT
TRBV6-5	few	TRBJ1-1	NA	CASSYTQMTGSTEAFF	TGTGCCAGCAGTTACACCCAGATGACAGGCAGCACTGAAGCTTTCTTT
TRBV27	NA	TRBJ1-5	NA	CASSSNQPQHF	TGTGCCAGCAGTTCTAATCAGCCCCAGCATTTT
TRBV2	NA	TRBJ2-5	NA	CASRQEETQYF	TGTGCCAGCAGACAGGAAGAGACCCAGTACTTC
TRBV7-2	NA	TRBJ1-5	NA	CASSLGPALAPNQPQHF	TGTGCCAGCAGCTTAGGACCGGCCCTAGCCCCCAATCAGCCCCAGCATTTT
TRBV18	NA	TRBJ2-2	NA	CASSPPAGPGELFF	TGTGCCAGCTCACCACCGGCAGGGCCCGGGGAGCTGTTTTTT
TRBV15	NA	TRBJ1-2	TRBD1	CATSRDRGPDGYTF	TGTGCCACCAGCCGGGACAGGGGGCCGGATGGCTACACCTTC
TRBV15	NA	TRBJ1-2	NA	CATSSPGIHTF	TGTGCCACCAGCTCCCCGGGAATTCACACCTTC
TRBV5-6	few	TRBJ2-7	NA	CASSPGHSYEQYF	TGTGCCAGCAGCCCTGGACATTCCTACGAGCAGTACTTC
TRBV11-2	NA	TRBJ1-1	NA	CASSAVAGATEAFF	TGTGCCAGCAGCGCGGTGGCAGGGGCCACTGAAGCTTTCTTT
TRBV9	NA	TRBJ2-7	TRBD1	CASTLTGDSYEQYF	TGTGCCAGCACCCTAACAGGGGACTCCTACGAGCAGTACTTC
TRBV11-2	NA	TRBJ1-4	NA	CASSSQGIGKLFF	TGTGCCAGCAGCTCACAGGGTATAGGAAAACTGTTTTTT
TRBV7-9	few	TRBJ1-1	NA	CASSPPARSRAFF	TGTGCCAGCAGCCCCCCCGCCCGTAGTAGAGCTTTCTTT
TRBV5-1	NA	TRBJ1-4	NA	CASSFRTNEKLFF	TGCGCCAGCAGCTTTCGGACTAATGAAAAACTGTTTTTT
TRBV5-1	NA	TRBJ1-1	NA	CASSLADMNTEAFF	TGCGCCAGCAGCTTGGCAGATATGAACACTGAAGCTTTCTTT
TRBV5-4	NA	TRBJ1-1	NA	CASSWTRENTEAFF	TGTGCCAGCAGCTGGACAAGGGAGAACACTGAAGCTTTCTTT
TRBV2	NA	TRBJ1-6	NA	CASGADRFNSPLHF	TGTGCCAGCGGGGCGGACAGATTTAATTCACCCCTCCACTTT
TRBV25-1	few	TRBJ1-2	NA	CASTPRRPTYYGYTF	TGTGCCAGCACCCCCCGCAGGCCAACCTACTATGGCTACACCTTC
TRBV4-2	few	TRBJ1-2	TRBD1	CASSQDEQGNYGYTF	TGTGCCAGCAGCCAAGATGAACAGGGGAACTATGGCTACACCTTC
TRBV29-1	few	TRBJ2-7	TRBD2	CSVKREGTYEQYF	TGCAGCGTTAAGCGGGAGGGTACCTACGAGCAGTACTTC
TRBV5-4	few	TRBJ1-2	TRBD1	CASSTETGSGGYTF	TGTGCCAGCAGCACCGAGACAGGGAGTGGTGGCTACACCTTC
TRBV7-9	few	TRBJ2-7	TRBD1	CASSHSTGNYEQYF	TGTGCCAGCAGCCATTCGACAGGGAACTACGAGCAGTACTTC
TRBV18	NA	TRBJ1-1	TRBD1	CASSPLGQGSATEAFF	TGTGCCAGCTCACCACTCGGACAGGGAAGCGCGACTGAAGCTTTCTTT